Sequencing of this T cell receptor beta chain was carried out in a study of follicular helper T cells after annual influenza vaccination. Profiled with immunoSEQ multiplex PCR; TCRdb holds only in-frame clones, not every one. The sample includes about 13,000 clones, roughly 80% of them seen just once. The CDR3 is 15 amino acids. V was clipped by 2 bases and J by 6 bases, with 14 bases between them. CDR1 and CDR2 from the germline V gene are SGHTA and FQGTGA. The time point denotes: 2014-2015 season, pre-vaccination. This clonotype was sampled from an adult who received the influenza vaccine. This chain links TRBV7-3 with TRBJ2-1; D is perhaps TRBD1 (7 bases). The starting material was CXCR5- memory CD4+ T cells sorted from blood, obtained on the day of influenza vaccination. The CDR3 coding sequence is TGTGCCAGCAGCTTATCCGCGGGACAGTTCAATGAGCAGTTCTTC. It encodes CASSLSAGQFNEQFF. Full variable domain (remainder filled in from reference TRBV7-3 and TRBJ2-1): GAGVSQTPSNKVTEKGKYVELRCDPISGHTALYWYRQSLGQGPEFLIYFQGTGAADDSGLPNDRFFAVRPEGSVSTLKIQRTERGDSAVYLCASSLSAGQFNEQFFGPGTRLTVL.